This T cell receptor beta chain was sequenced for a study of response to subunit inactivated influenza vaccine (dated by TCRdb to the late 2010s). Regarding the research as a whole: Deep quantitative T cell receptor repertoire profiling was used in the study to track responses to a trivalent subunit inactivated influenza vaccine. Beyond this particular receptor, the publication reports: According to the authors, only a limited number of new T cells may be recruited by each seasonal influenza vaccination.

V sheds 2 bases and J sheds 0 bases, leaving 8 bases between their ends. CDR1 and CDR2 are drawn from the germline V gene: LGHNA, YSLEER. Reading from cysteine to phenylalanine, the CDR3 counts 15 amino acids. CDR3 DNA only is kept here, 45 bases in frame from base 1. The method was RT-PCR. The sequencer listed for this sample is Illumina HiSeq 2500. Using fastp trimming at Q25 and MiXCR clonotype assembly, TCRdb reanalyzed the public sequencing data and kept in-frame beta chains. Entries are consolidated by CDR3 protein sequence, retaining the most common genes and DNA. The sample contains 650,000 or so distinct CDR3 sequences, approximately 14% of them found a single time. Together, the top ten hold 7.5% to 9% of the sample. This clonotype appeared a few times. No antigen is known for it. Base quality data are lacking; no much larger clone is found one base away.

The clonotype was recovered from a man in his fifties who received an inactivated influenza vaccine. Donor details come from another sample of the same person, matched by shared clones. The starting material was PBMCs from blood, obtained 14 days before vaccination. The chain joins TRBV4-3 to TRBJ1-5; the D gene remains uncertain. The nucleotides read TGCGCCAGCAGCCAATACGTTGATAGCAATCAGCCCCAGCATTTT. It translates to CASSQYVDSNQPQHF.